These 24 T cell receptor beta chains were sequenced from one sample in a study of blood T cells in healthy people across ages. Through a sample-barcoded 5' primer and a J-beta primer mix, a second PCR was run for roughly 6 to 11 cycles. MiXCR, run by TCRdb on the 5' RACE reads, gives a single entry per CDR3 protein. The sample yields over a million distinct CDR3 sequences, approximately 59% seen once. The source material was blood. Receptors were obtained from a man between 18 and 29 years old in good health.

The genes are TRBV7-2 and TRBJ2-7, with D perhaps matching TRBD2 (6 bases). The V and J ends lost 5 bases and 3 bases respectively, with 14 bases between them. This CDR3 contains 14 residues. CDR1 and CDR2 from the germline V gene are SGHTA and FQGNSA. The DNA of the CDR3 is TGTGCCAGCAGCCTAAGACTAGAGGGCTACGAGCAGTACTTC. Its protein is CASSLRLEGYEQYF.

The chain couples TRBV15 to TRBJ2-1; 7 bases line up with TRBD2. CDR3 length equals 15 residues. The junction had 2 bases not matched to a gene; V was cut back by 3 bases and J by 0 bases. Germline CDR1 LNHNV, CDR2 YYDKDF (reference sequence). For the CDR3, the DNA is TGTGCCACCAGCAGCCGGGACTACTCCTACAATGAGCAGTTCTTC. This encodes CATSSRDYSYNEQFF.

The CDR3 coding sequence is TGCAGTGCCTCAGGACTAGCGCTTAGCACAGATACGCAGTATTTT. It yields the protein CSASGLALSTDTQYF. The V call is TRBV20-1, the J call TRBJ2-3; 9 bases are a match to TRBD2. The CDR3 has 15 amino acids. Trimming took 6 bases from V and 0 from J; bases not matched to a gene: 7. Per the germline V gene, CDR1 is DFQATT and CDR2 is SNEGSKA (reference sequence).

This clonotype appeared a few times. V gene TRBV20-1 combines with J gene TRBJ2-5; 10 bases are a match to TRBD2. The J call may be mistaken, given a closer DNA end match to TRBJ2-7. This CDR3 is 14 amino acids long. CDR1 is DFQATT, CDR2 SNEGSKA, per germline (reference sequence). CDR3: CSARDLAGVSEQYF. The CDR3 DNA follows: TGCAGTGCTAGAGACCTAGCGGGAGTCAGCGAGCAGTACTTC.

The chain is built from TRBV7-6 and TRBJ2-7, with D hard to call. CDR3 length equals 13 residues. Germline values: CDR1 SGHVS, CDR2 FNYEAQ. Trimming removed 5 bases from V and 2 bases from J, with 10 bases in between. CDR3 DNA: TGTGCCAGCAGCGTCGGCAGAACCTACGAGCAGTACTTC. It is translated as CASSVGRTYEQYF. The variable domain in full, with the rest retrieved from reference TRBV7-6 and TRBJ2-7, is GAGVSQSPRYKVTKRGQDVALRCDPISGHVSLYWYRQALGQGPEFLTYFNYEAQQDKSGLPNDRFSAERPEGSISTLTIQRTEQRDSAMYRCASSVGRTYEQYFGPGTRLTVT.

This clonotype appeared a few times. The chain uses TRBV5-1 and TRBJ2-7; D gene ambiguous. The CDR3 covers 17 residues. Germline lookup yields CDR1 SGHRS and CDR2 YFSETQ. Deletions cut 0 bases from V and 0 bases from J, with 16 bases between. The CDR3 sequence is CASSLDFREPTSYEQYF. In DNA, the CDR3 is TGCGCCAGCAGCTTGGATTTCCGAGAGCCAACCTCCTACGAGCAGTACTTC.

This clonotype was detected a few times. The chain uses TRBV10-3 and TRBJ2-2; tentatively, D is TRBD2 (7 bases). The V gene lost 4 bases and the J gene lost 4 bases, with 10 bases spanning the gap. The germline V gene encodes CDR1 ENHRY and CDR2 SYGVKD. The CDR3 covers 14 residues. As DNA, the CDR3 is TGTGCCATCAGTGCGGGGGGCGGCACCGGGGAGCTGTTTTTT. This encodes CAISAGGGTGELFF.

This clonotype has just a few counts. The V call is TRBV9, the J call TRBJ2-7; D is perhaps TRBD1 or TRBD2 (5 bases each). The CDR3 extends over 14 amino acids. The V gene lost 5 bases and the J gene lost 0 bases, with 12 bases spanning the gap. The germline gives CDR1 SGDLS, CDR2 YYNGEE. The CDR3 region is CASSGTPSSYEQYF. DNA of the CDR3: TGTGCCAGCAGTGGGACGCCCAGCTCCTACGAGCAGTACTTC.

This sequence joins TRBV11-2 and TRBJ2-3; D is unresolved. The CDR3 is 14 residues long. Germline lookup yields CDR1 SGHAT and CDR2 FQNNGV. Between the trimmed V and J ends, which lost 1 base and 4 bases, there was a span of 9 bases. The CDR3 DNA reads TGTGCCAGCAGCTTAGTTCGGGTAGCAGATACGCAGTATTTT. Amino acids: CASSLVRVADTQYF. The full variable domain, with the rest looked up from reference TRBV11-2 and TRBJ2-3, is EAGVAQSPRYKIIEKRQSVAFWCNPISGHATLYWYQQILGQGPKLLIQFQNNGVVDDSQLPKDRFSAERLKGVDSTLKIQPAKLEDSAVYLCASSLVRVADTQYFGPGTRLTVL.

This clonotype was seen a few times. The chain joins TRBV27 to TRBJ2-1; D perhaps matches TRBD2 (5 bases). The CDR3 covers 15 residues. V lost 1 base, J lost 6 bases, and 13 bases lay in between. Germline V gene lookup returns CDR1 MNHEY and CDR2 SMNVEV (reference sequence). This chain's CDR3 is CASSLLRVFGNEQFF. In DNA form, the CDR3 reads TGTGCCAGCAGTTTATTGCGGGTATTCGGCAATGAGCAGTTCTTC.

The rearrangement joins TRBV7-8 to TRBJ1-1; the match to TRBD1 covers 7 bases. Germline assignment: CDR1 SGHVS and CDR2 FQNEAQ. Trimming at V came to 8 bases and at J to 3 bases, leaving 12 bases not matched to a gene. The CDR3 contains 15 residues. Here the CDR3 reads CASGHRGDSYTEAFF. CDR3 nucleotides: TGTGCCAGCGGCCATCGGGGGGACAGCTACACTGAAGCTTTCTTT.

CDR3 residues: CASSLIPGLAGFGNEQFF. The CDR3 DNA follows: TGTGCCAGCAGCTTAATCCCGGGACTAGCGGGATTTGGCAATGAGCAGTTCTTC. The chain carries TRBV7-2 and TRBJ2-1, with TRBD2 identical over 13 bases. The CDR3 is made up of 18 amino acids. Germline V gives CDR1 SGHTA, CDR2 FQGNSA. With V trimmed by 2 bases and J by 6 bases, 10 bases remained unmatched. The full variable domain, completed using reference TRBV7-2 and TRBJ2-1, is GAGVSQSPSNKVTEKGKDVELRCDPISGHTALYWYRQSLGQGLEFLIYFQGNSAPDKSGLPSDRFSAERTGGSVSTLTIQRTQQEDSAVYLCASSLIPGLAGFGNEQFFGPGTRLTVL.

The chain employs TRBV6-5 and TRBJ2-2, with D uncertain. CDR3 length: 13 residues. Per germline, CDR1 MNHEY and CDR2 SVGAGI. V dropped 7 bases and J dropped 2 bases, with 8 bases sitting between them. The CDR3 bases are TGTGCCAGCAACCGGGTCAACACCGGGGAGCTGTTTTTT. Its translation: CASNRVNTGELFF.

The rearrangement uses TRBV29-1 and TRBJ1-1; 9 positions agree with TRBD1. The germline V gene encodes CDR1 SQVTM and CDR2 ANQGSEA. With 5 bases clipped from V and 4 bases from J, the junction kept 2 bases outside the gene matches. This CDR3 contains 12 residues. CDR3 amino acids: CSVRGQGTEAFF. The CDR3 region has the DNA TGCAGCGTTCGGGGACAGGGCACTGAAGCTTTCTTT.

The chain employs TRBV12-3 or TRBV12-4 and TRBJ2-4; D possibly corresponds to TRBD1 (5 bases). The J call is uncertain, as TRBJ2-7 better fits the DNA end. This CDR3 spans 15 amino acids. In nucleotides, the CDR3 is TGTGCCAGCAGTTTAAGGGGTAGGGGTCCTCGCGAGCAGTACTTC. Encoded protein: CASSLRGRGPREQYF.

The CDR3 coding sequence is TGTGCCAGCAGCCGACAGGGGGCGCCCGGGGAGCTGTTTTTT. Translating gives CASSRQGAPGELFF. The V call is TRBV4-2, the J call TRBJ2-2, with 10 bases matching TRBD1. CDR1 is LGHNA, CDR2 YNFKEQ, per germline. The CDR3 has 14 amino acids. Trimming took 4 bases from V and 6 from J; bases not matched to a gene: 2.

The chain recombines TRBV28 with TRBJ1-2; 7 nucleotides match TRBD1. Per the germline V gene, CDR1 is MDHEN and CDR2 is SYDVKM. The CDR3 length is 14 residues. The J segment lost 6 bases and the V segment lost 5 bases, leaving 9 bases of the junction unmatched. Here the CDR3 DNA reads TGTGCCAGCAGTAAAAGGGGGCGCATTCATGGCTACACCTTC. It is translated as CASSKRGRIHGYTF.

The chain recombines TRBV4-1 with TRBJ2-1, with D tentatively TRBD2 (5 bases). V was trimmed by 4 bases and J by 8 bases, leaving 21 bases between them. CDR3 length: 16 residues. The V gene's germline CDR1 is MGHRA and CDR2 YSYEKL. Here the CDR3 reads CASSRTLAGVIYEQFF. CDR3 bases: TGCGCCAGCAGCCGAACACTTGCGGGTGTTATATATGAGCAGTTCTTC.

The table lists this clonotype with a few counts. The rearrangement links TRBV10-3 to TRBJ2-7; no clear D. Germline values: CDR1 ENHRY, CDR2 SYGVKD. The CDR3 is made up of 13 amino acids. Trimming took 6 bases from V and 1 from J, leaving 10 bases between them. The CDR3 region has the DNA TGTGCCATCAGAGTCGGCCAATCCTACGAGCAGTACTTC. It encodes CAIRVGQSYEQYF.

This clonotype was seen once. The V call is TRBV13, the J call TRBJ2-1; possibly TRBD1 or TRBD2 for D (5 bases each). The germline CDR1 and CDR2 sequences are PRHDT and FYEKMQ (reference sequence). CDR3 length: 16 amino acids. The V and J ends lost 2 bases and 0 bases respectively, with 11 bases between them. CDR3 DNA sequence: TGTGCCAGCAGCTTACGGGACCGGAGCTCCTACAATGAGCAGTTCTTC. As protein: CASSLRDRSSYNEQFF.

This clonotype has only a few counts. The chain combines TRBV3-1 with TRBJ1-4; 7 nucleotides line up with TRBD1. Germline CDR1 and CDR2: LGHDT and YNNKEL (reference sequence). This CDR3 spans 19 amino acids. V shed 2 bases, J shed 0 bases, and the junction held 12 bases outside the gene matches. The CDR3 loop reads CASSQPTGAGGSTNEKLFF. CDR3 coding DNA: TGTGCCAGCAGCCAACCCACAGGGGCCGGTGGGTCAACTAATGAAAAACTGTTTTTT.

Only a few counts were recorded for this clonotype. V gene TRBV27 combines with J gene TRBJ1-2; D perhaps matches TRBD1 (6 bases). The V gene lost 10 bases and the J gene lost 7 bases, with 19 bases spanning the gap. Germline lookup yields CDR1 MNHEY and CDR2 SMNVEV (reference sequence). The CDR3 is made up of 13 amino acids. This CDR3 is CATKGGQGGGYTF. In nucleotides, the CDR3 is TGTGCCACCAAGGGGGGGCAGGGTGGTGGCTACACCTTC.

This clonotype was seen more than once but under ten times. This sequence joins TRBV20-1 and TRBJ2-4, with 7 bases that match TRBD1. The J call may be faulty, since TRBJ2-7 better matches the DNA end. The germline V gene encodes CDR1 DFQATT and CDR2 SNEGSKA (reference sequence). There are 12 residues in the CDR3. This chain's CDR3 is CSARRQGREQYF. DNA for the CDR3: TGCAGTGCTAGAAGACAGGGACGCGAGCAGTACTTC.

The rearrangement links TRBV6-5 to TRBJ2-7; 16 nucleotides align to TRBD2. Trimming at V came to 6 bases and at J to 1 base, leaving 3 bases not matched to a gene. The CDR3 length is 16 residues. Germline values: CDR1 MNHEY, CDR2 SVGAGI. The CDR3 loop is CASRPGLAGGSYEQYF. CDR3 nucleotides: TGTGCCAGCAGGCCGGGACTAGCGGGAGGGTCCTACGAGCAGTACTTC.